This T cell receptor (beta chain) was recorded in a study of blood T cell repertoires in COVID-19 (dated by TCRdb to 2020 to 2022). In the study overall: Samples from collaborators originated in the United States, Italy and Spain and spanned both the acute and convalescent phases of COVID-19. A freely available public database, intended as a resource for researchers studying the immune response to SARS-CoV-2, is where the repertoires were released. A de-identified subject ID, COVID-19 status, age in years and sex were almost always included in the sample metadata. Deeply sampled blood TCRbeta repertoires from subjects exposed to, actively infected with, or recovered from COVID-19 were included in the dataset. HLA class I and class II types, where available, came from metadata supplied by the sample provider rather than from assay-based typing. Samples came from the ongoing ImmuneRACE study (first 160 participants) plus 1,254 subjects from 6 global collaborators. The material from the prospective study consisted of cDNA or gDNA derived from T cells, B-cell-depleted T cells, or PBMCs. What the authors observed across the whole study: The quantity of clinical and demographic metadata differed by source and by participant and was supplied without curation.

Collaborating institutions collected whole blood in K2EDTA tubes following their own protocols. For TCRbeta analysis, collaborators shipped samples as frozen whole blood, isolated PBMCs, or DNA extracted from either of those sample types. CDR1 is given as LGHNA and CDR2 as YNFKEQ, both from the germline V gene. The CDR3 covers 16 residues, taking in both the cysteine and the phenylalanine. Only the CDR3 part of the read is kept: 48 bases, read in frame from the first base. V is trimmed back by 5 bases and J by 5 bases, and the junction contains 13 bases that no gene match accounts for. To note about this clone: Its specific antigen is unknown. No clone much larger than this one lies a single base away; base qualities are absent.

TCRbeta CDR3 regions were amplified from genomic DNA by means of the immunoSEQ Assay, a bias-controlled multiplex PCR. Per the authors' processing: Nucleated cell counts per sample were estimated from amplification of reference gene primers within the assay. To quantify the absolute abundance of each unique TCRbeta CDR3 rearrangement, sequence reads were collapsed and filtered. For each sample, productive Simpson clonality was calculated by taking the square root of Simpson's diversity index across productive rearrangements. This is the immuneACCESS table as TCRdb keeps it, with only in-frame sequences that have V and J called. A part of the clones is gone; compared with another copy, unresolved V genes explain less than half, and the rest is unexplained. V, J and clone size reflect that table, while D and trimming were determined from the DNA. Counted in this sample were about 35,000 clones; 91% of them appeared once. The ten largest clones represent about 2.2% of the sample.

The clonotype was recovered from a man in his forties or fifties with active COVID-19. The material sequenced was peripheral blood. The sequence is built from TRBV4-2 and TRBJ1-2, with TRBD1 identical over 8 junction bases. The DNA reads TGTGCCAGCAGCTGGTTTGGACAGGGAAGTTTTTATGGCTACACCTTC. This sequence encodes CASSWFGQGSFYGYTF.